The clone carrying this TCR beta chain has at least ten counts. Its target is unknown. These data are taken from a study of glioma-infiltrating T cells. Study background: Sequencing aimed for about 4- to 10-fold coverage of roughly one million peripheral T cells.

The CDR3 is 14 residues long. V was pared by 3 bases and J by 2 bases, with 8 bases between. TCR alpha and beta CDR3 regions were amplified from RNA using iRepertoire nested multiplex PCR. For one-step reverse transcription and amplification, about 90-400 ng of tissue mRNA or PBMC total RNA was used. Each CDR3 protein is one row after TCRdb ran MiXCR on the multiplex PCR reads. This table has 300,000 to 450,000 distinct CDR3 sequences, 41% appearing once. Study conclusions and caveats: CDR3 overlap between tissue and blood was very small.

The sample comprised glioma tissue, nonneoplastic brain tissue, or PBMCs (not recorded which). This TCR came from a human donor with low-grade glioma or glioblastoma, undergoing nonglioma brain surgery, or in good health (not recorded which). The chain uses TRBV12-3 or TRBV12-4 and TRBJ1-5; D is unresolved. This CDR3 is CASSFSLGNQPQHF. The CDR3 bases are TGTGCCAGCAGTTTTAGTCTGGGCAATCAGCCCCAGCATTTT.